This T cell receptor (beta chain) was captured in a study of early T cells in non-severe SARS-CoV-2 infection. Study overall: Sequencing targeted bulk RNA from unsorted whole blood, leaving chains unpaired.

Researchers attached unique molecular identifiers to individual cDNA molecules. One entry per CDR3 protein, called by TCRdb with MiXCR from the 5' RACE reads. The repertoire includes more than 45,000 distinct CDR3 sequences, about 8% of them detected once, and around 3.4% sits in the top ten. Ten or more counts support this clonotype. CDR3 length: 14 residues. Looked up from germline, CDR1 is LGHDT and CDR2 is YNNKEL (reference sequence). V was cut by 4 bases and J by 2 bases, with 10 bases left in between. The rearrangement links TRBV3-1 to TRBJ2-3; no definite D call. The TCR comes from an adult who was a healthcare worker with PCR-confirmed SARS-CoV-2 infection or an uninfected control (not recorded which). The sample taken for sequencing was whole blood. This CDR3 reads CASSPLESTDTQYF. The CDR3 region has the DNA TGTGCCAGCAGCCCGTTGGAGTCCACAGATACGCAGTATTTT.